This T cell receptor beta chain was observed in a study of blood T cell repertoires in COVID-19. Background on the study: Sites in the United States, Italy and Spain provided acute and convalescent COVID-19 samples. The cDNA or gDNA used as material had been derived from T cells, B-cell-depleted T cells, or PBMCs.

Original processing methods: Reference gene primer amplification gave estimated nucleated cell counts. Repertoires were generated with immunoSEQ multiplex PCR, while TCRdb's copy carries only in-frame clones and drops some. V, J and clone size are those of that table, while D and trimming were read from the DNA. The sample lists 180,000 or so clones, about 86% occurring once. Per germline, CDR1 MDHEN and CDR2 SYDVKM. With V trimmed by 0 bases and J by 6 bases, 3 bases remained unmatched. The CDR3 has 16 residues. This clone was picked up a small number of times. This chain uses TRBV28 with TRBJ2-5; 14 nucleotides agree with TRBD2. What was sequenced was peripheral blood. The receptor was isolated from a woman of 80 years or more in a cohort sampled during active or convalescent COVID-19. The DNA for the CDR3 is TGTGCCAGCAGTTTATGGGGACTAGCGGGGGCTCAGACCCAGTACTTC. It encodes CASSLWGLAGAQTQYF. The whole variable domain, filled in from reference TRBV28 and TRBJ2-5, reads DVKVTQSSRYLVKRTGEKVFLECVQDMDHENMFWYRQDPGLGLRLIYFSYDVKMKEKGDIPEGYSVSREKKERFSLILESASTNQTSMYLCASSLWGLAGAQTQYFGPGTRLLVL.